The clone carrying this T cell receptor (beta chain) was found a few times. A second roughly 6 to 11 cycle PCR used barcoded and J-beta primers. TCRdb re-analysed the 5' RACE reads in MiXCR, keeping a single row per CDR3 protein. The sample shows around 800,000 distinct CDR3 sequences, about half of them seen only once. This sample was taken from a study of blood T cells in healthy people across ages. Per the germline V gene, CDR1 is MDHEN and CDR2 is SYDVKM. V was pared by 7 bases and J by 6 bases, with 16 bases between. The CDR3 length is 14 residues. Material for sequencing was blood. The chain is built from TRBV28 and TRBJ1-5; D is possibly TRBD1 (6 bases). The clonotype was recovered from an elderly man in good health. The CDR3 DNA reads TGTGCCAGCACCTCAGGGGCCCTCCTTCAGCCCCAGCATTTT. It yields the protein CASTSGALLQPQHF. The full variable domain, its missing parts supplied by reference TRBV28 and TRBJ1-5, is DVKVTQSSRYLVKRTGEKVFLECVQDMDHENMFWYRQDPGLGLRLIYFSYDVKMKEKGDIPEGYSVSREKKERFSLILESASTNQTSMYLCASTSGALLQPQHFGDGTRLSIL.